This is a list of T cell receptor beta chains from one sample in a study of cytomegalovirus exposure and HLA in healthy donors. Sequenced by immunoSEQ multiplex PCR; TCRdb stores in-frame clones only, minus some. This table holds 150,000 to 200,000 clones, roughly 88% found once. Material: PBMCs. The receptors were gathered from a man in his fifties or sixties in good health and CMV-seropositive. The CDR3 runs from the conserved cysteine through the conserved F or W. A D gene is named only where the DNA matches it firmly. Only part of the rows carry a size: once, few, many, or a class if the clone is expanded.

CDR3 protein: CASSPRTSMETQYF; CDR3 DNA: TGTGCCAGCAGCCCTCGGACTAGCATGGAGACCCAGTACTTC; D gene: TRBD2; clone size: -; V gene: TRBV13; J gene: TRBJ2-5
CDR3 protein: CASSDRNNEKLFF; CDR3 DNA: TGCGCCAGCAGCGACAGGAACAATGAAAAACTGTTTTTT; D gene: -; clone size: -; V gene: TRBV5-1; J gene: TRBJ1-4
CDR3 protein: CASGRGGTGELFF; CDR3 DNA: TGTGCCAGCGGGAGGGGAGGGACCGGGGAGCTGTTTTTT; D gene: TRBD2; clone size: -; V gene: TRBV6-5; J gene: TRBJ2-2
CDR3 protein: CASRGDRSSYGYTF; CDR3 DNA: TGTGCCAGCCGAGGGGACAGGAGCTCCTATGGCTACACCTTC; D gene: TRBD1; clone size: -; V gene: TRBV19; J gene: TRBJ1-2
CDR3 protein: CSVGGREDEKLFF; CDR3 DNA: TGCAGCGTTGGTGGTCGCGAGGATGAAAAACTGTTTTTT; D gene: -; clone size: few; V gene: TRBV29-1; J gene: TRBJ1-4
CDR3 protein: CASSYLGLTEAFF; CDR3 DNA: TGTGCCAGCAGTTACTTGGGGCTTACTGAAGCTTTCTTT; D gene: -; clone size: -; V gene: TRBV6-6; J gene: TRBJ1-1
CDR3 protein: CASSSQSEGGFNSPLHF; CDR3 DNA: TGTGCCAGCAGCTCCCAGTCGGAGGGCGGGTTTAATTCACCCCTCCACTTT; D gene: -; clone size: -; V gene: TRBV9; J gene: TRBJ1-6
CDR3 protein: CASSWGTGRNEQFF; CDR3 DNA: TGTGCCAGCAGTTGGGGGACAGGGAGGAATGAGCAGTTCTTC; D gene: TRBD1; clone size: -; V gene: TRBV6-6; J gene: TRBJ2-1
CDR3 protein: CASSLIKGQGNEQFF; CDR3 DNA: TGTGCCAGCAGCTTGATAAAGGGCCAGGGCAATGAGCAGTTCTTC; D gene: -; clone size: -; V gene: TRBV5-4; J gene: TRBJ2-1
CDR3 protein: CASSSGTGGPYEQYF; CDR3 DNA: TGTGCCAGCAGTTCCGGGACAGGGGGACCCTACGAGCAGTACTTC; D gene: TRBD1; clone size: -; V gene: TRBV27; J gene: TRBJ2-7
CDR3 protein: CASSKDRKPNEKLFF; CDR3 DNA: TGTGCCAGCAGCAAAGACAGGAAACCAAATGAAAAACTGTTTTTT; D gene: -; clone size: -; V gene: TRBV7-9; J gene: TRBJ1-4
CDR3 protein: CASARYQETQYF; CDR3 DNA: TGTGCCAGCGCTAGATACCAAGAGACCCAGTACTTC; D gene: -; clone size: -; V gene: TRBV27; J gene: TRBJ2-5
CDR3 protein: CASRRQGGTNEKLFF; CDR3 DNA: TGTGCCAGCAGGAGACAGGGGGGGACTAATGAAAAACTGTTTTTT; D gene: TRBD1; clone size: -; V gene: TRBV2; J gene: TRBJ1-4
CDR3 protein: CAWRGPRDRGNQPQHF; CDR3 DNA: TGTGCCTGGAGGGGACCTCGGGACAGGGGTAATCAGCCCCAGCATTTT; D gene: TRBD1; clone size: -; V gene: TRBV30; J gene: TRBJ1-5
CDR3 protein: CASNGDPGELFF; CDR3 DNA: TGTGCCAGCAACGGGGATCCCGGGGAGCTGTTTTTT; D gene: -; clone size: -; V gene: TRBV11-2; J gene: TRBJ2-2
CDR3 protein: CASLDRGRDYGYTF; CDR3 DNA: TGTGCCAGTCTGGACAGGGGGCGAGACTATGGCTACACCTTC; D gene: TRBD1; clone size: -; V gene: TRBV2; J gene: TRBJ1-2
CDR3 protein: CASSIVGQGAYNEQFF; CDR3 DNA: TGCGCCAGCAGCATTGTAGGACAGGGGGCGTACAATGAGCAGTTCTTC; D gene: TRBD1; clone size: -; V gene: TRBV5-1; J gene: TRBJ2-1
CDR3 protein: CASSITGQGFYEQYF; CDR3 DNA: TGTGCCAGCAGTATTACGGGACAGGGCTTCTACGAGCAGTACTTC; D gene: TRBD1; clone size: -; V gene: TRBV6-1; J gene: TRBJ2-7
CDR3 protein: CASSFRGGWSYNEQFF; CDR3 DNA: TGTGCCAGCAGTTTCCGCGGGGGCTGGTCCTACAATGAGCAGTTCTTC; D gene: -; clone size: -; V gene: TRBV5-6; J gene: TRBJ2-1
CDR3 protein: CASGLAGVNTGELFF; CDR3 DNA: TGTGCCAGCGGACTAGCGGGAGTCAACACCGGGGAGCTGTTTTTT; D gene: TRBD2; clone size: -; V gene: TRBV9; J gene: TRBJ2-2
CDR3 protein: CASSMWTGNGYTF; CDR3 DNA: TGTGCCAGTAGTATGTGGACAGGGAATGGCTACACCTTC; D gene: TRBD1; clone size: once; V gene: TRBV19; J gene: TRBJ1-2
CDR3 protein: CASSLIIEETQYF; CDR3 DNA: TGTGCCAGCAGCTTAATAATCGAGGAGACCCAGTACTTC; D gene: -; clone size: -; V gene: TRBV7-3; J gene: TRBJ2-5
CDR3 protein: CASSFFGTAYEAFF; CDR3 DNA: TGTGCCAGCAGCTTCTTCGGGACAGCTTATGAAGCTTTCTTT; D gene: TRBD1; clone size: -; V gene: TRBV5-4; J gene: TRBJ1-1
CDR3 protein: CAISDDSSTDTQYF; CDR3 DNA: TGTGCCATCAGTGACGACTCTAGCACAGATACGCAGTATTTT; D gene: -; clone size: -; V gene: TRBV10-3; J gene: TRBJ2-3
CDR3 protein: CASSRGLAETQYF; CDR3 DNA: TGTGCCAGCAGCCGCGGACTAGCAGAGACCCAGTACTTC; D gene: TRBD2; clone size: -; V gene: TRBV5-5; J gene: TRBJ2-5
CDR3 protein: CASSLAGSGNTIYF; CDR3 DNA: TGTGCCAGCAGCTTAGCAGGGTCTGGAAACACCATATATTTT; D gene: -; clone size: -; V gene: TRBV11-2; J gene: TRBJ1-3
CDR3 protein: CASKDRARTEAFF; CDR3 DNA: TGTGCCAGCAAGGACAGGGCGAGGACTGAAGCTTTCTTT; D gene: TRBD1; clone size: -; V gene: TRBV27; J gene: TRBJ1-1
CDR3 protein: CSVAWQGYNEQFF; CDR3 DNA: TGCAGCGTTGCCTGGCAGGGATACAATGAGCAGTTCTTC; D gene: -; clone size: once; V gene: TRBV29-1; J gene: TRBJ2-1
CDR3 protein: CASSLEPSDTQYF; CDR3 DNA: TGCGCCAGCAGCTTGGAGCCCTCAGATACGCAGTATTTT; D gene: -; clone size: few; V gene: TRBV5-1; J gene: TRBJ2-3
CDR3 protein: CASSEARGYQPQHF; CDR3 DNA: TGTGCCAGCAGTGAAGCGCGGGGGTATCAGCCCCAGCATTTT; D gene: -; clone size: -; V gene: TRBV2; J gene: TRBJ1-5
CDR3 protein: CASSLGDTRAGYTF; CDR3 DNA: TGTGCCAGCAGCTTGGGGGACACCCGGGCTGGCTACACCTTC; D gene: -; clone size: -; V gene: TRBV5-6; J gene: TRBJ1-2
CDR3 protein: CATSFGVGTNEKLFF; CDR3 DNA: TGTGCCACCAGCTTCGGGGTTGGAACTAATGAAAAACTGTTTTTT; D gene: -; clone size: -; V gene: TRBV15; J gene: TRBJ1-4
CDR3 protein: CASSPSEARTGELFF; CDR3 DNA: TGTGCCAGCTCCCCGAGCGAGGCTCGGACCGGGGAGCTGTTTTTT; D gene: -; clone size: -; V gene: TRBV18; J gene: TRBJ2-2
CDR3 protein: CASSQDPSTGELFF; CDR3 DNA: TGCGCCAGCAGCCAAGATCCGAGCACCGGGGAGCTGTTTTTT; D gene: -; clone size: -; V gene: TRBV4-1; J gene: TRBJ2-2
CDR3 protein: CASSLELRGAGAAKNIQYF; CDR3 DNA: TGTGCCAGCAGCTTAGAGCTACGGGGTGCGGGGGCGGCCAAAAACATTCAGTACTTC; D gene: -; clone size: once; V gene: TRBV11-3; J gene: TRBJ2-4
CDR3 protein: CASSSSPLQPNEQFF; CDR3 DNA: TGTGCCAGCAGCTCTTCCCCCCTACAGCCTAATGAGCAGTTCTTC; D gene: -; clone size: few; V gene: TRBV7-3; J gene: TRBJ2-1
CDR3 protein: CASSPLGGEFETQYF; CDR3 DNA: TGTGCCAGCAGTCCTTTGGGAGGGGAGTTTGAGACCCAGTACTTC; D gene: TRBD2; clone size: -; V gene: TRBV6-1; J gene: TRBJ2-5
CDR3 protein: CASSVASEGPNYGYTF; CDR3 DNA: TGTGCCAGCAGCGTAGCAAGCGAAGGCCCCAACTATGGCTACACCTTC; D gene: -; clone size: -; V gene: TRBV5-7; J gene: TRBJ1-2
CDR3 protein: CASSQSAQGALHF; CDR3 DNA: TGTGCCAGCAGTCAGTCCGCCCAAGGGGCCCTCCACTTT; D gene: -; clone size: -; V gene: TRBV27; J gene: TRBJ1-6
CDR3 protein: CASSGGTLRTDTQYF; CDR3 DNA: TGTGCCAGCAGTGGGGGGACACTACGCACAGATACGCAGTATTTT; D gene: -; clone size: -; V gene: TRBV2; J gene: TRBJ2-3
CDR3 protein: CASSHEILANYGYTF; CDR3 DNA: TGCGCCAGCAGCCACGAAATCTTAGCTAACTATGGCTACACCTTC; D gene: -; clone size: -; V gene: TRBV7-8; J gene: TRBJ1-2
CDR3 protein: CASSYTGGSTGELFF; CDR3 DNA: TGTGCCAGCAGTTACACAGGGGGCAGCACCGGGGAGCTGTTTTTT; D gene: TRBD1; clone size: -; V gene: TRBV27; J gene: TRBJ2-2
CDR3 protein: CASSIQDPGIQYF; CDR3 DNA: TGTGCCAGTAGTATACAGGACCCCGGGATCCAGTACTTC; D gene: -; clone size: -; V gene: TRBV19; J gene: TRBJ2-5
CDR3 protein: CASSEYGSEKLFF; CDR3 DNA: TGTGCCAGCAGTGAATACGGGAGTGAAAAACTGTTTTTT; D gene: -; clone size: -; V gene: TRBV2; J gene: TRBJ1-4
CDR3 protein: CASSQGGTGESNEKLFF; CDR3 DNA: TGTGCCAGCAGCCAAGGAGGGACAGGCGAAAGTAATGAAAAACTGTTTTTT; D gene: TRBD1; clone size: -; V gene: TRBV4-2; J gene: TRBJ1-4
CDR3 protein: CAFRENTGELFF; CDR3 DNA: TGTGCCTTCCGGGAAAACACCGGGGAGCTGTTTTTT; D gene: -; clone size: -; V gene: TRBV7-9; J gene: TRBJ2-2
CDR3 protein: CASSLGGGTEAFF; CDR3 DNA: TGTGCCAGCAGCCTGGGGGGGGGCACTGAAGCTTTCTTT; D gene: -; clone size: -; V gene: TRBV14; J gene: TRBJ1-1
CDR3 protein: CASSELGTSGETQYF; CDR3 DNA: TGTGCCAGCAGTGAATTGGGGACTAGCGGAGAGACCCAGTACTTC; D gene: TRBD2; clone size: -; V gene: TRBV6-1; J gene: TRBJ2-5
CDR3 protein: CASSIDRTANTEAFF; CDR3 DNA: TGTGCCAGTAGTATAGACCGGACAGCCAACACTGAAGCTTTCTTT; D gene: -; clone size: -; V gene: TRBV19; J gene: TRBJ1-1
CDR3 protein: CASSPGTTPTDTQYF; CDR3 DNA: TGTGCCAGCAGCCCCGGGACAACACCCACAGATACGCAGTATTTT; D gene: -; clone size: -; V gene: TRBV27; J gene: TRBJ2-3
CDR3 protein: CASSSRRDGTGNQETQYF; CDR3 DNA: TGTGCCAGCAGCTCCCGACGGGACGGGACAGGCAACCAAGAGACCCAGTACTTC; D gene: TRBD1; clone size: -; V gene: TRBV9; J gene: TRBJ2-5
CDR3 protein: CASTSLGTSGNNEQFF; CDR3 DNA: TGTGCCAGCACCAGCCTGGGGACTAGCGGAAACAATGAGCAGTTCTTC; D gene: TRBD2; clone size: -; V gene: TRBV27; J gene: TRBJ2-1
CDR3 protein: CASSPGTRELFF; CDR3 DNA: TGCGCCAGCAGCCCGGGAACCCGGGAGCTGTTTTTT; D gene: -; clone size: -; V gene: TRBV5-1; J gene: TRBJ2-2